Each of the 7 T cell receptor beta chains below was sequenced from the same sample in a study of CD8+ T cells in alopecia areata. Isolated RNA was reverse transcribed into cDNA used as the sequencing template. Repertoires were generated with immunoSEQ multiplex PCR, while TCRdb's copy carries only in-frame clones and drops some. The sample shows about 270,000 clones, none of them appearing just once. Sorting used CD4, CD8alpha, NKG2D, NKG2ACE and other markers on pooled cutaneous lymph node cells. The specimen sequenced was CD4+ T cells sorted from a lymph node. The receptors here all came from a C3H/HeJ mouse with alopecia areata. Strain haplotype (MHC): H2-k.

Only a few counts were recorded for this clone. Mouse gene names and germline throughout. The DNA ends 3 residues before the CDR3 does, and the rest of the CDR3 is filled in from the germline J gene. The V and J genes are TRBV13-3 and TRBJ1-6; TRBD1 aligns across 11 bases. TRBJ1-6 is classed as an ORF, of uncertain function. Germline V gene lookup returns CDR1 NNHDY and CDR2 SYVADS. CDR3 length: 16 residues. V was clipped by 6 bases and J by 4 bases; unmatched bases: 6. The CDR3 is CASTGDRGFYNSPLYF. Incomplete CDR3 DNA: TGTGCCAGCACCGGGGACAGGGGGTTTTATAATTCGCCC.

In the case of this clone: Any gene name here is a mouse gene name. The read stops 4 residues short of the end of the CDR3; the missing end is completed from the germline J gene. The chain carries TRBV13-1 and TRBJ2-5; 8 bases match TRBD1. Germline lookup yields CDR1 NSHNY and CDR2 SYGAGN. V lost 6 bases and J lost 2; bases outside the gene matches: 5. This CDR3 comprises 14 residues. CDR3 in amino acids: CASTRGLTQDTQYF. The sequenced part of the CDR3 DNA is TGTGCCAGCACCAGGGGGCTAACCCAAGAC.

This clone appeared a few times. Germline and genes here are mouse. The CDR3 end lies 4 residues beyond the end of the read and is filled in from the germline J gene. J is TRBJ1-2 and V is TRBV5; a possible D gene is TRBD1 (6 bases). Germline V gives CDR1 LGHNA, CDR2 YNLKQL (reference sequence). The ends were cut back, 0 bases at V and 4 bases at J, with 6 bases in the middle. The CDR3 sequence is 13 residues long. Here the CDR3 reads CASSQEDSSDYTF. The CDR3 DNA, read in part, is TGTGCCAGCAGCCAAGAGGACAGCTCC.

Regarding this clone: Gene and germline names: mouse. With the read ending 4 residues before the CDR3 end, the germline J gene is used to fill in that end. This chain links TRBV5 with TRBJ1-2, with 7 bases fitting TRBD1. Per the germline V gene, CDR1 is LGHNA and CDR2 is YNLKQL (reference sequence). V was pared by 1 base and J by 1 base, with 0 bases of the junction left unmatched. CDR3 length: 14 residues. This chain's CDR3 is CASSQGDRNSDYTF. Incomplete CDR3 DNA: TGTGCCAGCAGCCAAGGGGACAGAAACTCC.

The table lists this clone with a few counts. Gene names are mouse gene names. The CDR3 end lies 3 residues beyond the end of the read and is filled in from the germline J gene. V usage is TRBV13-1 and J usage is TRBJ1-6; tentative D call: TRBD1 (5 bases). TRBJ1-6 is an ORF, with its function uncertain. This CDR3 region has 17 residues. From germline, CDR1 is NSHNY and CDR2 SYGAGN. V was trimmed by 5 bases and J by 0 bases, leaving 15 bases between them. The sequenced CDR3 bases are TGTGCCAGCAGCAGGACAAGGCCTAATTCCTATAATTCGCCC. Translation gives CASSRTRPNSYNSP. The entire CDR3 protein is CASSRTRPNSYNSPLYF.

About this clone: The gene names here belong to mouse. The read terminates 4 residues ahead of where the CDR3 ends, so the germline J gene completes it. The rearrangement uses TRBV19 and TRBJ1-1, with D possibly being TRBD1 (6 bases). The CDR3 covers 13 residues. Germline CDR1 reads FNHDT; CDR2 reads SITEND (reference sequence). The CDR3 sequence: CASSPRDKKEVFF. The CDR3 bases that were read are TGTGCCAGCAGTCCGCGGGACAAAAAA. Full variable domain (rest looked up from reference TRBV19 and TRBJ1-1): GGIITQTPKFLIGQEGQKLTLKCQQNFNHDTMYWYRQDSGKGLRLIYYSITENDLQKGDLSEGYDASREKKSSFSLTVTSAQKNEMAVFLCASSPRDKKEVFFGKGTRLTVV.

Concerning this clone itself: Gene labels here are mouse ones. The CDR3 end is not reached by the read, which stops 4 residues before it; the germline J gene fills it in. The same CDR3 is also encoded by other DNA sequences in this sample. The gene calls are TRBV31 and TRBJ1-1, with D unclear. The V end was cut by 0 bases, the J end by 4 bases, with 6 bases between. This CDR3 has 12 amino acids. Germline V gene data show CDR1 as GKSSPN and CDR2 as SITVG. The CDR3 region is CAWSLRVTEVFF. The DNA read from the CDR3 is TGTGCCTGGAGTCTAAGGGTCACA.